These 25 T cell receptor beta chains came from one sample sequenced in a study of glioma-infiltrating T cells. The iRepertoire nested amplicon-rescue multiplex PCR amplified TCR alpha and beta CDR3s from RNA. TCRdb called the multiplex PCR reads again in MiXCR, with one record for every CDR3 protein. This sample has approximately 130,000 distinct CDR3 sequences; around 23% occur once, and the top ten carry about 30%. The specimen was glioma tissue, nonneoplastic brain tissue, or PBMCs (not recorded which). These receptors came from a human donor with low-grade glioma or glioblastoma, undergoing nonglioma brain surgery, or in good health (not recorded which).

This clonotype was counted a few times. V gene TRBV18 combines with J gene TRBJ1-1, with D unclear. V lost 1 base, J lost 7 bases, and 10 bases lay in between. Germline V lookup: CDR1 KGHSH, CDR2 LQKENI. The CDR3 runs to 13 residues. In DNA form, the CDR3 reads TGTGCCAGCTCACCACTCTCCGTGAATGAAGCTTTCTTT. It encodes CASSPLSVNEAFF.

This clonotype was counted many times. The chain is built from TRBV2 and TRBJ1-5; D call uncertain. CDR1 is SNHLY and CDR2 is FYNNEI in the germline V gene. Between the trimmed V and J ends, which lost 2 bases and 2 bases, there was a span of 7 bases. The CDR3 consists of 14 residues. The CDR3 nucleotides are TGTGCCAGCAGTGAACGGCTAGGCAATCAGCCCCAGCATTTT. It is translated as CASSERLGNQPQHF. Using reference TRBV2 and TRBJ1-5 for the parts outside the CDR3, the full variable domain is EPEVTQTPSHQVTQMGQEVILRCVPISNHLYFYWYRQILGQKVEFLVSFYNNEISEKSEIFDDQFSVERPDGSNFTLKIRSTKLEDSAMYFCASSERLGNQPQHFGDGTRLSIL.

The chain uses TRBV11-2 and TRBJ2-2; D may be TRBD2 (6 bases). The CDR3 sequence is 17 residues long. Germline CDR1 SGHAT, CDR2 FQNNGV. V shed 2 bases and J shed 6 bases, with 19 bases lying between them. The CDR3 loop is CASSLYQRVRAAGELFF. The CDR3 DNA is TGTGCCAGCAGCTTATACCAGCGGGTGAGGGCCGCCGGGGAGCTGTTTTTT.

This clonotype came up many times. The chain combines TRBV7-2 with TRBJ1-6; D not certain. V was trimmed by 6 bases and J by 7 bases, leaving 7 bases between them. The CDR3 runs to 12 residues. CDR1 is SGHTA and CDR2 is FQGNSA in the germline V gene. CDR3 amino acids: CASSVDNSPLHF. The CDR3 DNA reads TGTGCCAGCAGTGTGGACAATTCACCCCTCCACTTT.

There are a few counts of this clonotype. This chain links TRBV11-2 with TRBJ2-5, with 12 nucleotides matching TRBD1. The CDR3 is 17 amino acids. The trim removed 1 base at V and 5 bases at J, leaving 8 bases unmatched. CDR1 is SGHAT, CDR2 FQNNGV, per germline. The CDR3 is CASSLGGGTGGRETQYF. CDR3 bases: TGTGCCAGCAGCTTAGGTGGCGGGACAGGGGGCCGTGAGACCCAGTACTTC. The full variable domain, rest sourced from reference TRBV11-2 and TRBJ2-5, is EAGVAQSPRYKIIEKRQSVAFWCNPISGHATLYWYQQILGQGPKLLIQFQNNGVVDDSQLPKDRFSAERLKGVDSTLKIQPAKLEDSAVYLCASSLGGGTGGRETQYFGPGTRLLVL.

Concerning this clonotype: The CDR3 ends on some other residue instead of the conserved phenylalanine or tryptophan, so this is likely a read error. The genes are TRBV4-3 and TRBJ1-5; D is uncertain. The CDR3 has 15 amino acids. Trimming left V 0 bases short and J 0 bases short, with 6 bases between. Per the germline V gene, CDR1 is LGHNA and CDR2 is YSLEER. The CDR3 reads CASSQDSLSNQPQHS. CDR3 bases: TGCGCCAGCAGCCAAGACAGCCTTAGCAATCAGCCCCAGCATTCT.

The chain joins TRBV7-9 to TRBJ2-6, with D hard to call. This CDR3 spans 15 amino acids. Germline lookup yields CDR1 SEHNR and CDR2 FQNEAQ (reference sequence). Between the trimmed V and J ends, which lost 5 bases and 1 base, there was a span of 9 bases. The CDR3 nucleotides read TGTGCCAGCAGCCAAAGGGCTTCTGGGGCCAACGTCCTGACTTTC. As protein: CASSQRASGANVLTF.

This clonotype showed up just a few times. The chain employs TRBV28 and TRBJ2-7; D is perhaps TRBD1 (5 bases). V was clipped by 6 bases and J by 5 bases, with 20 bases between them. The CDR3 is 15 residues long. In germline, CDR1 is MDHEN, CDR2 SYDVKM. The CDR3 sequence is CASRTRKGVFDEQYV. CDR3 nucleotide sequence: TGTGCCAGCAGGACCCGGAAAGGGGTTTTCGACGAGCAGTACGTC.

This chain joins TRBV24-1 and TRBJ2-1, with TRBD2 identical over 12 bases. Trimming removed 4 bases from V and 7 bases from J; junction bases left unmatched: 4. The CDR3 totals 15 residues. The V gene's germline CDR1 is KGHDR and CDR2 SFDVKD. CDR3 region: CATSDRLAGENEQFF. In DNA form, the CDR3 reads TGTGCCACCAGTGACCGACTAGCGGGGGAGAATGAGCAGTTCTTC.

This clonotype was counted once. Mismatch with germline at one junction end may stem from a read error. The V call is TRBV2, the J call TRBJ1-2, with no clear D. Germline V lookup: CDR1 SNHLY, CDR2 FYNNEI. This CDR3 has 12 amino acids. DNA of the CDR3: TGTGCCAGCAAGAGGCAGAACTGTGGCTACACCTTC. It specifies CASKRQNCGYTF.

In its sample, this clonotype was seen a few times. The J gene is TRBJ1-2, the V gene TRBV7-6, with 8 bases fitting TRBD1. In germline, CDR1 is SGHVS, CDR2 FNYEAQ. Trimming took 6 bases from V and 8 from J; bases not matched to a gene: 14. This CDR3 has 15 amino acids. CDR3 region: CASRQDREGPRGYTF. In DNA form, the CDR3 reads TGTGCCAGCAGACAGGACAGGGAGGGTCCTCGGGGCTACACCTTC.

This clonotype was detected only a few times. The V and J genes are TRBV7-3 and TRBJ1-3; no reliable D call. V was pared by 5 bases and J by 4 bases, with 18 bases between. The CDR3 consists of 16 residues. Germline loops: CDR1 SGHTA, CDR2 FQGTGA. CDR3 protein: CASSPSGDGQGNTIYF. Written as DNA, the CDR3 is TGTGCCAGCAGCCCTTCGGGAGACGGTCAGGGAAACACCATATATTTT.

This clonotype was picked up one time. Without the conserved terminal phenylalanine or tryptophan, this CDR3 likely stems from a read error. This chain links TRBV7-2 with TRBJ1-5; D is ambiguous. Per the germline V gene, CDR1 is SGHTA and CDR2 is FQGNSA. V lost 3 bases, J lost 4 bases, and 4 bases lay in between. The CDR3 contains 12 residues. This chain's CDR3 is CASSFWNQPQHS. The CDR3 DNA sequence: TGTGCCAGCAGCTTTTGGAATCAGCCCCAGCATTCT.

This clonotype was seen only a few times. The gene calls are TRBV2 and TRBJ2-7; D not certain. The V end was cut by 11 bases, the J end by 1 base, with 12 bases between. Per germline, CDR1 SNHLY and CDR2 FYNNEI. CDR3 length: 12 amino acids. The CDR3 region is CALSASSYEQYV. Written as DNA, the CDR3 is TGTGCCCTTTCAGCGAGTTCCTACGAGCAGTACGTC.

This clonotype has ten or more counts. J is TRBJ2-5 and V is TRBV6-1, with TRBD1 matching 8 bases. The germline V gene encodes CDR1 MNHNS and CDR2 SASEGT. The CDR3 covers 13 residues. Germline trimming cut 5 bases from V and 5 bases from J; bases unmatched to any gene: 4. The CDR3 DNA is TGTGCCAGCAGTTGGACAGGGACGGAGACCCAGTACTTC. This codes for CASSWTGTETQYF.

The V gene is TRBV19, the J gene TRBJ1-2; maybe TRBD1 (5 bases). CDR1 is LNHDA, CDR2 SQIVND, per germline (reference sequence). Trimming shortened V by 9 bases and J by 3 bases, and 17 bases separated the two germline ends. The CDR3 spans 14 residues. The DNA of the CDR3 is TGTGCCAGCGGAACAGGAGCCCTCCACTATGGCTACACCTTC. Amino acid sequence: CASGTGALHYGYTF.

There are a few counts of this clonotype. The chain combines TRBV7-2 with TRBJ1-2; D perhaps matches TRBD1 (6 bases). Trimming took 2 bases from V and 7 from J, leaving 17 bases between them. The CDR3 extends over 15 amino acids. The germline CDR1 and CDR2 sequences are SGHTA and FQGNSA. This chain's CDR3 is CASSLNAGVESGYTF. The CDR3 DNA reads as TGTGCCAGCAGCTTAAACGCAGGGGTGGAGAGTGGCTACACCTTC.

This clonotype was picked up many times. The J gene is TRBJ1-1, the V gene TRBV12-3 or TRBV12-4; TRBD1 is a possible D gene (6 bases). V lost 5 bases and J 8 bases, leaving 9 bases between the germline ends. The CDR3 runs to 11 residues. In nucleotides, the CDR3 is TGTGCCAGCAGTGAGCAGGGGGAAGCTTTCTTT. Its protein product is CASSEQGEAFF.

The rearrangement joins TRBV5-1 to TRBJ2-5; D possibly corresponds to TRBD2 (6 bases). Germline CDR1 SGHRS, CDR2 YFSETQ. The CDR3 totals 14 residues. Trimming took 4 bases from V and 2 from J, leaving 12 bases between them. The CDR3 loop is CASSAGDFQETQYF. The CDR3 bases are TGCGCCAGCAGCGCCGGGGACTTTCAAGAGACCCAGTACTTC. The variable domain in full, with the rest retrieved from reference TRBV5-1 and TRBJ2-5, is KAGVTQTPRYLIKTRGQQVTLSCSPISGHRSVSWYQQTPGQGLQFLFEYFSETQRNKGNFPGRFSGRQFSNSRSEMNVSTLELGDSALYLCASSAGDFQETQYFGPGTRLLVL.

The table lists this clonotype with a few counts. The chain has TRBV27 and TRBJ2-1, with 7 bases identical to TRBD1. Germline loops: CDR1 MNHEY, CDR2 SMNVEV (reference sequence). The CDR3 contains 15 residues. Unmatched junction bases numbered 8, after V lost 2 bases and J lost 7 bases. The CDR3 loop reads CASSLVGQVQNEQFF. CDR3 in DNA: TGTGCCAGCAGTTTAGTAGGACAGGTTCAAAATGAGCAGTTCTTC.

This clonotype was detected a few times. The V gene is TRBV20-1, the J gene TRBJ1-2; no firm D call. The CDR3 spans 10 residues. Germline CDR1 and CDR2: DFQATT and SNEGSKA (reference sequence). V lost 5 bases to trimming and J lost 7 bases, with 8 bases between them. The CDR3 DNA reads TGCAGTGCTGCGAGTGTTGGCTACACCTTC. Translation: CSAASVGYTF.

The chain links TRBV15 to TRBJ2-1, with a possible D match to TRBD2 (5 bases). Per germline, CDR1 LNHNV and CDR2 YYDKDF (reference sequence). V was cut by 4 bases and J by 8 bases, with 9 bases left in between. The CDR3 length is 12 residues. The CDR3 bases are TGTGCCACCAGCACCTCCGGGGATGAGCAGTTCTTC. Amino acids: CATSTSGDEQFF. Full variable domain (remainder filled in from reference TRBV15 and TRBJ2-1): DAMVIQNPRYQVTQFGKPVTLSCSQTLNHNVMYWYQQKSSQAPKLLFHYYDKDFNNEADTPDNFQSRRPNTSFCFLDIRSPGLGDTAMYLCATSTSGDEQFFGPGTRLTVL.

V gene TRBV7-6 combines with J gene TRBJ1-3; possible D gene TRBD1, 5 bases. CDR1 is SGHVS, CDR2 FNYEAQ, per germline. V lost 1 base and J 0 bases, leaving 10 bases between the germline ends. The CDR3 spans 16 residues. The CDR3 loop reads CASSLGRGFSGNTIYF. CDR3 bases: TGTGCCAGCAGCTTAGGAAGGGGTTTCTCTGGAAACACCATATATTTT.

Concerning this clonotype itself: Germline is not matched at one junction end, which may reflect a read error. The CDR3 protein is CASSYSRGVQSQHF. CDR3 bases: TGTGCCAGCAGTTACTCCAGGGGGGTTCAGTCCCAACATTTT. The V call is TRBV6-5, the J call TRBJ1-5, with 7 bases that match TRBD1. Germline CDR1 MNHEY, CDR2 SVGAGI. The CDR3 is made up of 14 amino acids.

This clonotype was seen ten or more times. The chain uses TRBV7-6 and TRBJ2-5, with a weak D call TRBD1 (5 bases). Germline values: CDR1 SGHVS, CDR2 FNYEAQ. This CDR3 is built from 13 residues. Trimming removed 2 bases from V and 5 bases from J, with 9 bases in between. The CDR3 region is CASSLPGMETQYF. Here the CDR3 DNA reads TGTGCCAGCAGCTTACCAGGGATGGAGACCCAGTACTTC. Based on the CDR3 plus reference TRBV7-6 and TRBJ2-5, the full variable domain is GAGVSQSPRYKVTKRGQDVALRCDPISGHVSLYWYRQALGQGPEFLTYFNYEAQQDKSGLPNDRFSAERPEGSISTLTIQRTEQRDSAMYRCASSLPGMETQYFGPGTRLLVL.